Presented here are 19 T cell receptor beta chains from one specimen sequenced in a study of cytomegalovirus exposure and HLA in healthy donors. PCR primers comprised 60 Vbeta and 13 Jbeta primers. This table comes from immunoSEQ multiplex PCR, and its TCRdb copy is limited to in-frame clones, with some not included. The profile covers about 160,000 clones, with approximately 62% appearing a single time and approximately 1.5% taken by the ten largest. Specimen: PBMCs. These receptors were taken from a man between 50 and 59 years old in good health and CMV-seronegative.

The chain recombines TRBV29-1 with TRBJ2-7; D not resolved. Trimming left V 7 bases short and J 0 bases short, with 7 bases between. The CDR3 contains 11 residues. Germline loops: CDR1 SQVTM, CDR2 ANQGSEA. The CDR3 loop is CSAAISYEQYF. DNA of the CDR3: TGCAGCGCAGCGATCTCCTACGAGCAGTACTTC.

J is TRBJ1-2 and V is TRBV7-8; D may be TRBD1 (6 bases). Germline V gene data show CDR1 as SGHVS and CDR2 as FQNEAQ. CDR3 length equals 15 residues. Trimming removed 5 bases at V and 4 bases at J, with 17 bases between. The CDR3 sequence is CASSPTTTGSYGYTF. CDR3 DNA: TGTGCCAGCAGCCCAACCACGACAGGCAGCTATGGCTACACCTTC. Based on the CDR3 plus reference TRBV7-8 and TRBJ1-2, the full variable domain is GAGVSQSPRYKVAKRGQDVALRCDPISGHVSLFWYQQALGQGPEFLTYFQNEAQLDKSGLPSDRFFAERPEGSVSTLKIQRTQQEDSAVYLCASSPTTTGSYGYTFGSGTRLTVV.

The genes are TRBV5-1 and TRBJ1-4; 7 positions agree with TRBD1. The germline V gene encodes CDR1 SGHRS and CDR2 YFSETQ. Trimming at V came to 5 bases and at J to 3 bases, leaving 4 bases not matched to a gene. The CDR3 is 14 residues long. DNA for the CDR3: TGCGCCAGCAGGCTGGACAGGCCTAATGAAAAACTGTTTTTT. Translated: CASRLDRPNEKLFF.

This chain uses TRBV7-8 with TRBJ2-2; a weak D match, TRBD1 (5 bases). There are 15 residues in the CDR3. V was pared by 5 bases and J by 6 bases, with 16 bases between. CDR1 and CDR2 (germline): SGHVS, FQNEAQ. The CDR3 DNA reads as TGTGCCAGCAGCCCGATTGCAGGGTCATCCGGGGAGCTGTTTTTT. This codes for CASSPIAGSSGELFF.

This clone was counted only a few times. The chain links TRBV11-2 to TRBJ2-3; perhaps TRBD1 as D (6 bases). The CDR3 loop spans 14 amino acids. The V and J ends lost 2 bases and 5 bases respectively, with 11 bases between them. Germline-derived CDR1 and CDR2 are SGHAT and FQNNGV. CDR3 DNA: TGTGCCAGCAGCTTATCAGGGGCGGAAGATACGCAGTATTTT. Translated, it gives CASSLSGAEDTQYF.

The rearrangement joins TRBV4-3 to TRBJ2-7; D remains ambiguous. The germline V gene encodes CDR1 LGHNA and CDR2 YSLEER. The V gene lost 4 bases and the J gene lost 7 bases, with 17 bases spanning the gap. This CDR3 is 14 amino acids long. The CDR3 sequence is CASSPATFTTEQYF. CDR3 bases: TGCGCCAGCAGCCCCGCGACTTTCACCACGGAGCAGTACTTC.

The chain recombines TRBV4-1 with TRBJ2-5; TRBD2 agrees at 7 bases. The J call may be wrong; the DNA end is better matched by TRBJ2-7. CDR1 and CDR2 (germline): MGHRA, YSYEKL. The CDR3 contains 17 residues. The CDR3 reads CASSQDTARGIPYEQYF. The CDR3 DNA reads TGCGCCAGCAGCCAAGATACGGCGCGGGGGATTCCCTACGAGCAGTACTTC.

CDR3 sequence: CASRSSGTGTYEQYF. DNA of the CDR3: TGTGCCAGCAGATCTTCCGGGACAGGGACCTACGAGCAGTACTTC. The chain joins TRBV28 to TRBJ2-7, with 9 nucleotides matching TRBD1. With 6 bases clipped from V and 2 bases from J, the junction kept 8 bases outside the gene matches. Germline-derived CDR1 and CDR2 are MDHEN and SYDVKM. CDR3 length: 15 amino acids.

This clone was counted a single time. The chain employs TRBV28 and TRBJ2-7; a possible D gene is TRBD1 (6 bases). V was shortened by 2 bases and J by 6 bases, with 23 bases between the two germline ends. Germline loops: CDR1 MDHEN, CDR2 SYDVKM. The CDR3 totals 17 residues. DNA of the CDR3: TGTGCCAGCAGTTTAAGTCCCCCGACAGGAGCTAGGGGCGAGCAGTACTTC. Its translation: CASSLSPPTGARGEQYF.

The CDR3 DNA reads TGCGCCAGCAGCCAGAGGAAGTCGGACAGGGTCTCCTACGAGCAGTACTTC. This translates into CASSQRKSDRVSYEQYF. V and J are TRBV4-1 and TRBJ2-5, with 8 bases that match TRBD1. The DNA end lines up better with TRBJ2-7; the J call may be wrong. Germline V gives CDR1 MGHRA, CDR2 YSYEKL. The CDR3 consists of 17 residues.

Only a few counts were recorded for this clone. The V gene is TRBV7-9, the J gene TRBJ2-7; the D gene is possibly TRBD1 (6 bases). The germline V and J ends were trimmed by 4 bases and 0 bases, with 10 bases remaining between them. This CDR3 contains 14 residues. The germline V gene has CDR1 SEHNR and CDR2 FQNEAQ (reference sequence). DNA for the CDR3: TGTGCCAGCAGCTCTCCGGACAGCTCCTACGAGCAGTACTTC. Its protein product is CASSSPDSSYEQYF.

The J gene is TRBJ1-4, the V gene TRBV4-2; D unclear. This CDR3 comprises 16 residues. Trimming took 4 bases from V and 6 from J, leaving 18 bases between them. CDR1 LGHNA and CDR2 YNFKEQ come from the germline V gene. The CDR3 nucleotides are TGTGCCAGCAGCCGCCCGGACTTTTACGGGGATGAAAAACTGTTTTTT. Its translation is CASSRPDFYGDEKLFF.

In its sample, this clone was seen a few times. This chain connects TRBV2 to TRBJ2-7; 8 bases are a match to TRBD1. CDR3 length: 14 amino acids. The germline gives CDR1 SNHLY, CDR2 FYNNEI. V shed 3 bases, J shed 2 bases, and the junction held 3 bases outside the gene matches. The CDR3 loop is CASSEQGATYEQYF. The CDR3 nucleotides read TGTGCCAGCAGTGAGCAGGGGGCGACCTACGAGCAGTACTTC.

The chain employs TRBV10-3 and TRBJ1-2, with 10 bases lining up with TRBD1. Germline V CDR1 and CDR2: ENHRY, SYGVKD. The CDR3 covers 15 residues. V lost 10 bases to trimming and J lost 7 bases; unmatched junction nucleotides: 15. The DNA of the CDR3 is TGTGCCACTCAGACCGGGACAGGGGATAGGCGTGGCTACACCTTC. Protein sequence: CATQTGTGDRRGYTF.

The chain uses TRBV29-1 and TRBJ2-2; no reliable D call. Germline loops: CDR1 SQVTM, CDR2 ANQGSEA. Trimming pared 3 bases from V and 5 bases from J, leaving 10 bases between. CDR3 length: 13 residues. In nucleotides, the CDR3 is TGCAGCGTTGAGGTCCTTACTACCGGGGAGCTGTTTTTT. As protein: CSVEVLTTGELFF.

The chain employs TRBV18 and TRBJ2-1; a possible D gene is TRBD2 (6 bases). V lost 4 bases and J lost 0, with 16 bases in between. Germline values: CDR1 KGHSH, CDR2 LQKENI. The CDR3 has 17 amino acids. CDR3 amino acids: CASSREAPTLSYNEQFF. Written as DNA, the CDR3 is TGTGCCAGCTCACGGGAGGCCCCGACCCTCTCCTACAATGAGCAGTTCTTC.

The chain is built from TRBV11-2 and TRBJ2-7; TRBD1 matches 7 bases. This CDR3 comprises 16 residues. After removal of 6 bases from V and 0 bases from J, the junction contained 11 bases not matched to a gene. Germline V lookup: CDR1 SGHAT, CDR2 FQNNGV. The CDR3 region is CASRSHRGYLSYEQYF. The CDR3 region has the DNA TGTGCCAGCAGATCTCACAGGGGATACCTCTCCTACGAGCAGTACTTC.

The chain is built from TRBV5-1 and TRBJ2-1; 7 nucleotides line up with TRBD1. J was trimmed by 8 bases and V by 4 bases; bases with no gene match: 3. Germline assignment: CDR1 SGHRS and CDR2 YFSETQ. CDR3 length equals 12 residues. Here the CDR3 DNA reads TGCGCCAGCAGCCCCACAGGGGATGAGCAGTTCTTC. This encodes CASSPTGDEQFF.

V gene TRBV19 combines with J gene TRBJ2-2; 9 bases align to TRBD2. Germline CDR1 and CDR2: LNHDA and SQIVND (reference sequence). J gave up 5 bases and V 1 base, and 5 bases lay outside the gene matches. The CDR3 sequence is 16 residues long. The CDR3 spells CASSIVTSGRTGELFF. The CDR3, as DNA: TGTGCCAGTAGTATAGTGACCAGCGGGAGGACCGGGGAGCTGTTTTTT. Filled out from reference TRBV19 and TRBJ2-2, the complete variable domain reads DGGITQSPKYLFRKEGQNVTLSCEQNLNHDAMYWYRQDPGQGLRLIYYSQIVNDFQKGDIAEGYSVSREKKESFPLTVTSAQKNPTAFYLCASSIVTSGRTGELFFGEGSRLTVL.